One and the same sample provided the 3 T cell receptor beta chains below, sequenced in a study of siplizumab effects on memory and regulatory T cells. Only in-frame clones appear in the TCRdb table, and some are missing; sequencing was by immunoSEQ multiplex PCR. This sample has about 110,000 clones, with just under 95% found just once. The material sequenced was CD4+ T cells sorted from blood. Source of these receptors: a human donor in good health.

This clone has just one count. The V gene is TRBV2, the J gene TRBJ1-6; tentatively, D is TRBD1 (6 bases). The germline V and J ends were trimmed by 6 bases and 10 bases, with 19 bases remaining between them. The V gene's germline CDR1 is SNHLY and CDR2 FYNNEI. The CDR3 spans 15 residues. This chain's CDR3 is CASRARDTRGSPLHF. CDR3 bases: TGTGCCAGCAGAGCCCGGGACACGAGGGGGTCACCCCTCCACTTT.

This CDR3 is CASSIPGQGGEKLFF. The CDR3 region has the DNA TGCGCCAGCAGCATACCGGGACAGGGTGGAGAAAAACTGTTTTTT. The chain combines TRBV4-1 with TRBJ1-4, with TRBD1 matching 9 bases. V shed 5 bases and J 8 bases; nucleotides not matched to a gene: 9. The CDR3 has 15 amino acids. Germline V CDR1 and CDR2: MGHRA, YSYEKL.

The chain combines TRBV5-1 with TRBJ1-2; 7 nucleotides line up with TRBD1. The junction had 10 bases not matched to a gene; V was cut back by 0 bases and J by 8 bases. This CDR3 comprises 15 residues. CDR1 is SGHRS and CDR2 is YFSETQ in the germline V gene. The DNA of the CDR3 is TGCGCCAGCAGCTTGGCCATTGGGACAGTCGGCGGCTACACCTTC. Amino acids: CASSLAIGTVGGYTF.